This T cell receptor (beta chain) came from a study of sequential checkpoint blockade in melanoma. The CDR3 runs 16 residues. Germline assignment: CDR1 SGHRS and CDR2 YFSETQ. V was pared by 0 bases and J by 5 bases, with 7 bases of the junction left unmatched. Treatment denoted: randomized to nivolumab then ipilimumab (arm A) or the reverse (arm B). Profiled with immunoSEQ multiplex PCR; TCRdb holds only in-frame clones, not every one. Of approximately 10,000 clones in the sample, 73% were seen once. The J gene is TRBJ2-3, the V gene TRBV5-1; 9 positions agree with TRBD2. This specimen was CD8+ T cells sorted from blood (inferred from file names), taken from a patient given nivolumab and ipilimumab in sequence. This TCR came from a human donor with melanoma. This chain's CDR3 is CASSLDLAGIRDTQYF. In DNA form, the CDR3 reads TGCGCCAGCAGCTTGGATCTAGCGGGAATACGAGATACGCAGTATTTT.